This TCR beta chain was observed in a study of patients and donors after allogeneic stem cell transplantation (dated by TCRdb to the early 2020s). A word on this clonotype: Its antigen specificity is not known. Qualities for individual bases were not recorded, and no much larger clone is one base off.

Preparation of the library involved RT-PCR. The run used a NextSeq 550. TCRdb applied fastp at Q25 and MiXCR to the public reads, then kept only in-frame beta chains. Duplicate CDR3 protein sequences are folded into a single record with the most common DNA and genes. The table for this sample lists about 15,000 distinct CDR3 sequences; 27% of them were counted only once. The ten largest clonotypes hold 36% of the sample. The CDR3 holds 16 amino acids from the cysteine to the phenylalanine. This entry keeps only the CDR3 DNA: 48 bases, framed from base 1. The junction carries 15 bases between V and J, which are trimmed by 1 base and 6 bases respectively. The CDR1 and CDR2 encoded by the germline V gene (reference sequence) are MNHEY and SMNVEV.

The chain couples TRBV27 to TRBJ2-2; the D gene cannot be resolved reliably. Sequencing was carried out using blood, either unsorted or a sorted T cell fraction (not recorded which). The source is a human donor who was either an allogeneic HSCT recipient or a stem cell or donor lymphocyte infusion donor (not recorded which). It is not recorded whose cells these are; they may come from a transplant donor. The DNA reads TGTGCCAGCAGTTTATGGAGTTCGGTATACTCCGGGGAGCTGTTTTTT. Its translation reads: CASSLWSSVYSGELFF.